The T cell receptor beta chain described here comes from a study of shared T cell receptors in the human thymus. Trimming pared 3 bases from V and 0 bases from J, leaving 15 bases between. The length of the CDR3 is 16 residues. Germline V gene sequence: CDR1 MNHNS, CDR2 SASEGT. Here immunoSEQ multiplex PCR was the method, and the copy in TCRdb shows in-frame clones only, minus some. The sample includes approximately 730,000 clones, 80% to 90% of them seen just once. These data also featured in a second study, about human thymus T cells. That work states: What appeared biased in thymic and blood repertoires was the usage of V and J genes. As related research reported, thymic repertoires overlapped highly among unrelated individuals.

Sequenced input: thymocytes. The origin of this receptor is a girl under three years old with a congenital heart defect. The chain couples TRBV6-1 to TRBJ2-7; D might be TRBD2 (5 bases). CDR3 residues: CASSDERRKSSYEQYF. The CDR3, as DNA: TGTGCCAGCAGTGATGAAAGGAGGAAGAGCTCCTACGAGCAGTACTTC.